The clone carrying this T cell receptor beta chain was seen a few times. Its antigen is currently unknown. This entry is derived from a study of T-cell memory formation after mild COVID-19. Background on the study: TCR clusters were mostly donor specific. Points from the study as a whole: Later expanders leaned toward CD4+, whereas clones contracting from day 15 to 85 were balanced CD4/CD8. In pre-infection memory, a portion of responding clones appeared, which suggested that cross-reactive memory joined.

The CDR3 covers 15 residues. Per the germline V gene, CDR1 is SEHNR and CDR2 is FQNEAQ (reference sequence). V was clipped by 4 bases and J by 11 bases, with 23 bases between them. In TCRdb, the 5' RACE reads were re-called with MiXCR into one record per CDR3 protein. This sample yields about 390,000 distinct CDR3 sequences, of which around a sixth are seen a single time; under 25% belongs to the top ten. Sequenced material: PBMCs or a T cell subset sorted from them (not recorded which). The source of this sequence is a man aged 18 to 30 who had mild COVID-19 (a few samples of this study predate the infection). Cell type and time point are not known. The rearrangement joins TRBV7-9 to TRBJ1-1, with D unresolved. CDR3 amino acids: CASSSPSGSWARAFF. Here the CDR3 DNA reads TGTGCCAGCAGCTCTCCAAGTGGGAGTTGGGCTCGCGCTTTCTTT. Based on the CDR3 plus reference TRBV7-9 and TRBJ1-1, the full variable domain is DTGVSQNPRHKITKRGQNVTFRCDPISEHNRLYWYRQTLGQGPEFLTYFQNEAQLEKSRLLSDRFSAERPKGSFSTLEIQRTEQGDSAMYLCASSSPSGSWARAFFGQGTRLTVV.